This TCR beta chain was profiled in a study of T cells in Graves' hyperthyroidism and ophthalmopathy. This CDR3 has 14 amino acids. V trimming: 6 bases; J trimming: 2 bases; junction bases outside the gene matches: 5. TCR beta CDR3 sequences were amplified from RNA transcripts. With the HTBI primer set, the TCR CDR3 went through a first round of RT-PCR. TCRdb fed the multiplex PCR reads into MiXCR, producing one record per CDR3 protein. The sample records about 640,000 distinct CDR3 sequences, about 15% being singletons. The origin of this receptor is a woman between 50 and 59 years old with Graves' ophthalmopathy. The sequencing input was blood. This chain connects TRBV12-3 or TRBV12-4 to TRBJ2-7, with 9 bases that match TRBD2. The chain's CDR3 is CASRDSGGPYEQYF. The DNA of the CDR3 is TGTGCCAGCAGGGATAGCGGGGGACCCTACGAGCAGTACTTC.